Reported below is one T cell receptor (beta chain). What it recognizes is unknown. With 11 bases removed from V and 3 bases from J, the gap between germline ends came to 11 bases. Germline V lookup: CDR1 WNHNN, CDR2 SYGVQD (reference sequence). CDR3 length equals 11 residues. The data were obtained in a study of cytomegalovirus exposure and HLA in healthy donors. Regarding the study as a whole: Cytomegalovirus-associated TCR beta chains were listed, numbering 164. Rare TCR sequences dominated, though some public TCRs recurred in many donors.

The data were produced by immunoSEQ multiplex PCR, yet TCRdb's version contains in-frame clones alone and is incomplete. The sample shows about 57,000 clones, approximately 88% of them seen only once. What was sequenced was PBMCs. This receptor was taken from a woman aged 18-30 years in good health and CMV-seronegative. The chain carries TRBV10-1 and TRBJ2-7, with no clear D. CDR3 DNA: TGCGCCCAGAGGAGATACTACGAGCAGTACTTC. It codes for CAQRRYYEQYF.